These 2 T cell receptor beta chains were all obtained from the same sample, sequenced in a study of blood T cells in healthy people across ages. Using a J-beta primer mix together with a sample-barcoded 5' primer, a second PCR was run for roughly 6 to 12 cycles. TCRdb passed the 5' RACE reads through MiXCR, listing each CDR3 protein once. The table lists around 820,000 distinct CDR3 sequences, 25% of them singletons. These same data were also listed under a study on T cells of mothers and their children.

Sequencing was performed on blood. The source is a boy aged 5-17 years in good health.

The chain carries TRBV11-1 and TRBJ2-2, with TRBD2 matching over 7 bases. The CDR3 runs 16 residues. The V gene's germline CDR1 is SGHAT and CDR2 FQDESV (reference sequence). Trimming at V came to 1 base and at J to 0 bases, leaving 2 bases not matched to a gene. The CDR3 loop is CASSLGGLANTGELFF. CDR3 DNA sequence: TGTGCCAGCAGCTTAGGTGGACTAGCGAACACCGGGGAGCTGTTTTTT.

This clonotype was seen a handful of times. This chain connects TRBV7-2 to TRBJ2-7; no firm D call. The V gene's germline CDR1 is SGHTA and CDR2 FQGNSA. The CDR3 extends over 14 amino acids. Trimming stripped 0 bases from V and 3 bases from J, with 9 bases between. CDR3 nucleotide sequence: TGTGCCAGCAGCTTAGCTCGGACCGGCTACGAGCAGTACTTC. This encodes CASSLARTGYEQYF. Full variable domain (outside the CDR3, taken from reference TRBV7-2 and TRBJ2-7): GAGVSQSPSNKVTEKGKDVELRCDPISGHTALYWYRQSLGQGLEFLIYFQGNSAPDKSGLPSDRFSAERTGGSVSTLTIQRTQQEDSAVYLCASSLARTGYEQYFGPGTRLTVT.